Presented here are 25 T cell receptor beta chains from one specimen sequenced in a study of T cell repertoires in cytomegalovirus infection. TCRdb independently ran MiXCR on the reads; one entry per CDR3 protein. The sample carries 200,000 to 300,000 distinct CDR3 sequences, approximately 9.1% recorded once. The specimen sequenced was PBMCs. The receptors were sampled from a human donor in good health (CMV status not recorded). Some clones in this sample may be carry-over from other donors' samples.

This clonotype was counted many times. The chain has TRBV7-9 and TRBJ1-1; 8 nucleotides line up with TRBD1. The CDR3 has 14 residues. V dropped 2 bases and J dropped 4; count of bases not matched to a gene: 3. Per the germline V gene, CDR1 is SEHNR and CDR2 is FQNEAQ (reference sequence). In DNA, the CDR3 is TGTGCCAGCAGCTTACAGGGGGCGGGCACTGAAGCTTTCTTT. The encoded protein is CASSLQGAGTEAFF.

This clonotype showed up many times. This chain joins TRBV28 and TRBJ1-1, with TRBD1 as a possible D gene (5 bases). Germline CDR1 reads MDHEN; CDR2 reads SYDVKM. V was trimmed by 8 bases and J by 0 bases, leaving 7 bases between them. This CDR3 comprises 12 residues. DNA of the CDR3: TGTGCCAGCGACAGATTGAACACTGAAGCTTTCTTT. The encoded protein is CASDRLNTEAFF. Full variable domain (outside the CDR3, taken from reference TRBV28 and TRBJ1-1): DVKVTQSSRYLVKRTGEKVFLECVQDMDHENMFWYRQDPGLGLRLIYFSYDVKMKEKGDIPEGYSVSREKKERFSLILESASTNQTSMYLCASDRLNTEAFFGQGTRLTVV.

V is TRBV4-3 and J is TRBJ2-3; D is perhaps TRBD1 or TRBD2 (5 bases each). V lost 0 bases and J 3 bases, leaving 13 bases between the germline ends. Germline V gene data show CDR1 as LGHNA and CDR2 as YSLEER. This CDR3 region has 16 residues. The CDR3 here is CASSQDVRGTTDTQYF. The DNA for the CDR3 is TGCGCCAGCAGCCAAGATGTCCGGGGCACGACAGATACGCAGTATTTT.

The chain recombines TRBV7-2 with TRBJ1-6, with no clear D. V lost 2 bases and J 7 bases, leaving 21 bases between the germline ends. Per the germline V gene, CDR1 is SGHTA and CDR2 is FQGNSA. The CDR3 loop spans 18 amino acids. The DNA for the CDR3 is TGTGCCAGCAGCTTATTCGCGGGCTGGGCGGGGAGGAATTCACCCCTCCACTTT. It translates to CASSLFAGWAGRNSPLHF.

At least ten counts were recorded for this clonotype. V usage is TRBV5-5 and J usage is TRBJ1-4; D gene unclear. There are 14 residues in the CDR3. CDR1 is SGHKS and CDR2 is YYEKEE in the germline V gene (reference sequence). Between the trimmed V and J ends, which lost 0 bases and 5 bases, there was a span of 8 bases. In nucleotides, the CDR3 is TGTGCCAGCAGCTTGGGCCCGCAGAATGAAAAACTGTTTTTT. This translates into CASSLGPQNEKLFF.

This clonotype was recorded a few times. The rearrangement uses TRBV7-9 and TRBJ1-4; D uncertain. The V gene lost 2 bases and the J gene lost 8 bases, with 12 bases spanning the gap. The CDR3 has 14 amino acids. CDR1 and CDR2 from the germline V gene are SEHNR and FQNEAQ (reference sequence). The CDR3 region has the DNA TGTGCCAGCAGCTTAAAGGGAGATGGGGAAAAACTGTTTTTT. Its translation: CASSLKGDGEKLFF.

Only a few counts were recorded for this clonotype. The chain is built from TRBV6-5 and TRBJ2-3; D remains unclear. Trimming removed 5 bases from V and 0 bases from J, with 9 bases in between. From germline, CDR1 is MNHEY and CDR2 SVGAGI. The CDR3 covers 14 residues. The CDR3 sequence is CASSQITSTDTQYF. The CDR3 bases are TGTGCCAGCAGTCAGATTACTAGCACAGATACGCAGTATTTT.

Ten or more counts support this clonotype. This chain connects TRBV28 to TRBJ2-7, with 8 bases lining up with TRBD1. CDR1 is MDHEN, CDR2 SYDVKM, per germline. The ends lost 6 bases at V and 6 bases at J; junction bases unmatched: 16. The CDR3 has 16 amino acids. The CDR3 bases are TGTGCCAGCAGCAGGAGAACAGGGGGGACCTCTCGCGAGCAGTACTTC. Translated: CASSRRTGGTSREQYF.

The V gene is TRBV6-1, the J gene TRBJ2-5, with a weak D call TRBD1 (5 bases). Germline V gene lookup returns CDR1 MNHNS and CDR2 SASEGT. This CDR3 region has 14 residues. V gave up 5 bases and J gave up 5 bases, with 15 bases separating them. CDR3 in DNA: TGTGCCAGCAGTTCCGAAAGGGGTAGGGAGACCCAGTACTTC. It is translated as CASSSERGRETQYF.

This clonotype was detected many times. The chain has TRBV11-2 and TRBJ1-1; the D is unclear. Germline V gene lookup returns CDR1 SGHAT and CDR2 FQNNGV. The CDR3 length is 13 residues. V lost 8 bases, J lost 10 bases, and 20 bases lay in between. CDR3 sequence: CASQGPPPLRAFF. The CDR3 DNA reads as TGTGCCAGCCAAGGGCCACCTCCTCTAAGAGCTTTCTTT.

This clonotype has ten or more counts. The V and J genes are TRBV7-2 and TRBJ2-2; D possibly uses TRBD1 or TRBD2 (6 bases each). Germline lookup yields CDR1 SGHTA and CDR2 FQGNSA. V gave up 1 base and J gave up 7 bases, with 22 bases separating them. This CDR3 spans 18 amino acids. The CDR3 bases are TGTGCCAGCAGCTTAGAGTATCCGGGGGCGATATCAGGCGGGGAGCTGTTTTTT. Translation: CASSLEYPGAISGGELFF.

This clonotype was detected ten times or more. The rearrangement links TRBV7-2 to TRBJ1-1; possibly TRBD1 for D (5 bases). This CDR3 is 14 amino acids long. Germline CDR1 reads SGHTA; CDR2 reads FQGNSA. Trimming took 3 bases from V and 6 from J, leaving 14 bases between them. The CDR3 coding sequence is TGTGCCAGCAGCTTCATACAGGTGACAGCTGAAGCTTTCTTT. Its protein is CASSFIQVTAEAFF.

V and J are TRBV25-1 and TRBJ1-2; the D is unclear. V lost 5 bases to trimming and J lost 7 bases, with 14 bases between them. In germline, CDR1 is MGHDK, CDR2 SYGVNS. The CDR3 length is 13 residues. The CDR3 reads CASSFKGGAGYTF. The CDR3 bases are TGTGCCAGCAGTTTCAAGGGCGGAGCTGGCTACACCTTC.

The CDR3 protein is CATATGKSSYEQYF. The CDR3, as DNA: TGTGCCACCGCCACAGGGAAAAGCTCCTACGAGCAGTACTTC. The chain links TRBV6-5 to TRBJ2-7; possibly TRBD1 for D (6 bases). Germline V gene sequence: CDR1 MNHEY, CDR2 SVGAGI. V lost 10 bases to trimming and J lost 0 bases, with 16 bases between them. The CDR3 contains 14 residues.

At least ten counts were recorded for this clonotype. This rearrangement joins TRBV18 to TRBJ1-4; tentative D call: TRBD1 (5 bases). Trimming removed 5 bases from V and 3 bases from J, with 13 bases in between. The CDR3 contains 15 residues. Germline values: CDR1 KGHSH, CDR2 LQKENI. Here the CDR3 reads CASSSLTESNEKLFF. DNA for the CDR3: TGTGCCAGCTCATCATTGACAGAGTCTAATGAAAAACTGTTTTTT.

There are many counts of this clonotype. This chain uses TRBV7-2 with TRBJ1-5, with TRBD1 matching 8 bases. V lost 3 bases, J lost 10 bases, and 11 bases stayed unmatched. Germline CDR1 is SGHTA and CDR2 is FQGNSA. The CDR3 has 15 residues. This CDR3 reads CASSFGTGPSDPQHF. The CDR3 DNA reads TGTGCCAGCAGCTTTGGGACAGGCCCTTCGGATCCCCAGCATTTT. The full variable domain, completed using reference TRBV7-2 and TRBJ1-5, is GAGVSQSPSNKVTEKGKDVELRCDPISGHTALYWYRQSLGQGLEFLIYFQGNSAPDKSGLPSDRFSAERTGGSVSTLTIQRTQQEDSAVYLCASSFGTGPSDPQHFGDGTRLSIL.

This clonotype has a count of ten or more. The rearrangement uses TRBV4-1 and TRBJ1-1, with 8 positions matching TRBD1. The CDR3 spans 16 residues. With V trimmed by 10 bases and J by 1 base, 14 bases remained unmatched. Germline-derived CDR1 and CDR2 are MGHRA and YSYEKL. As DNA, the CDR3 is TGCGCCACCTTTCACAGGGGGAACTTCTCGAACACTGAAGCTTTCTTT. This codes for CATFHRGNFSNTEAFF.

This clonotype was observed many times. J is TRBJ1-5 and V is TRBV6-2 or TRBV6-3, with D possibly being TRBD1 (5 bases). Trimming took off 6 bases at V and 5 bases at J, with 14 bases between the two ends. The CDR3 has 14 residues. Per the germline V gene, CDR1 is MNHEY and CDR2 is SVGEGT. The CDR3 sequence: CASRRQGDHQPQHF. In DNA form, the CDR3 reads TGTGCCAGCAGACGGCAGGGAGACCATCAGCCCCAGCATTTT.

This clonotype was seen many times. The chain links TRBV12-3 or TRBV12-4 to TRBJ1-6; D not resolved. V lost 3 bases and J 10 bases, leaving 10 bases between the germline ends. This CDR3 has 13 amino acids. In nucleotides, the CDR3 is TGTGCCAGCAGTTTTAACCCCCCATCACCCCTCCACTTT. This translates into CASSFNPPSPLHF.

This chain joins TRBV5-1 and TRBJ2-1; 7 bases map to TRBD1. Germline CDR1 and CDR2: SGHRS and YFSETQ. V lost 3 bases and J lost 5; bases outside the gene matches: 2. The CDR3 spans 13 residues. The CDR3 protein is CASSSQGDNEQFF. The DNA of the CDR3 is TGCGCCAGCAGCTCCCAGGGGGACAATGAGCAGTTCTTC.

This clonotype was counted at least ten times. This chain joins TRBV7-2 and TRBJ2-2, with 9 bases aligning to TRBD2. CDR3 size: 17 residues. CDR1 and CDR2 from the germline V gene are SGHTA and FQGNSA. Trimming at V came to 1 base and at J to 5 bases, leaving 8 bases not matched to a gene. CDR3 bases: TGTGCCAGCAGCTTAGGAGGGTCTAGCGGGAAGACCGGGGAGCTGTTTTTT. Its translation: CASSLGGSSGKTGELFF.

This clonotype was detected only a few times. The chain has TRBV7-8 and TRBJ1-4, with 11 nucleotides matching TRBD1. The CDR3 is 14 amino acids. CDR1 SGHVS and CDR2 FQNEAQ come from the germline V gene. The V segment lost 5 bases and the J segment 13 bases; nucleotides outside the gene matches: 9. The CDR3 reads CASSPRTGGVALFF. CDR3 in DNA: TGTGCCAGCAGCCCAAGGACAGGGGGCGTTGCACTGTTTTTT.

This clonotype showed up many times. This chain joins TRBV11-2 and TRBJ2-7, with TRBD1 as a possible D gene (6 bases). CDR1 and CDR2 (germline): SGHAT, FQNNGV. Trimming left V 6 bases short and J 2 bases short, with 20 bases between. This CDR3 region has 16 residues. The CDR3, as DNA: TGTGCCAGCAGACCGACCGGGACACCCAGGGCCTACGAGCAGTACTTC. This gives the protein CASRPTGTPRAYEQYF.

This clonotype was seen at least ten times. The chain combines TRBV7-9 with TRBJ2-3, with 13 bases identical to TRBD2. Per the germline V gene, CDR1 is SEHNR and CDR2 is FQNEAQ (reference sequence). Trimming removed 6 bases from V and 6 bases from J; junction bases left unmatched: 6. This CDR3 is 15 amino acids long. The CDR3 spells CASRGPGLAGDTQYF. The CDR3 DNA follows: TGTGCCAGCAGGGGACCGGGACTAGCGGGGGATACGCAGTATTTT.

This clonotype was picked up many times. The chain is built from TRBV2 and TRBJ1-2; D might be TRBD1 (5 bases). The CDR3 consists of 13 residues. Deletions cut 10 bases from V and 7 bases from J, with 19 bases between. Germline V gives CDR1 SNHLY, CDR2 FYNNEI. In DNA form, the CDR3 reads TGTGCCAACGCCCTTGGGGGTTCCCGTGGCTACACCTTC. It codes for CANALGGSRGYTF.